A selection of T cell receptor beta chains follows, all from one sample in a study of cytomegalovirus exposure and HLA in healthy donors. Measured with immunoSEQ multiplex PCR; TCRdb has only the in-frame clones, and not every one. The sample contains 75,000 to 80,000 clones, just under 80% of which appear only once. The sequencing input was PBMCs. The receptor set was obtained from a woman in her thirties or forties in good health and CMV-seropositive. CDR3s include the opening cysteine and the closing phenylalanine or tryptophan. The D gene is left open where the match is weak. Size is stated for part of the rows, as once, few or many counts, or as a class when the clone is expanded.

D: NA; J: TRBJ2-7; V: TRBV5-4; size: NA; CDR3: CASSTGTHRNEQYF; DNA: TGTGCCAGCAGTACCGGGACACACAGAAACGAGCAGTACTTC
D: TRBD1; J: TRBJ2-1; V: TRBV7-6; size: few; CDR3: CASSIAGTGEQFF; DNA: TGTGCCAGCAGCATTGCCGGGACAGGGGAGCAGTTCTTC
D: NA; J: TRBJ2-7; V: TRBV7-9; size: NA; CDR3: CASSLVAVRTYEQYF; DNA: TGTGCCAGCAGCTTAGTAGCCGTAAGGACCTACGAGCAGTACTTC
D: NA; J: TRBJ1-1; V: TRBV28; size: NA; CDR3: CASSSPGKNTEAFF; DNA: TGTGCCAGCAGTTCCCCAGGGAAGAACACTGAAGCTTTCTTT
D: TRBD2; J: TRBJ2-1; V: TRBV5-1; size: NA; CDR3: CASSLEAGGYNEQFF; DNA: TGCGCCAGCAGCTTGGAAGCGGGGGGATACAATGAGCAGTTCTTC
D: NA; J: TRBJ1-2; V: TRBV15; size: NA; CDR3: CATSRDATEYGYTF; DNA: TGTGCCACCAGCAGAGACGCGACAGAATATGGCTACACCTTC
D: TRBD1; J: TRBJ2-7; V: TRBV6-5; size: once; CDR3: CASSYRGTGNSYEQYF; DNA: TGTGCCAGCAGTTACCGAGGGACAGGGAACTCCTACGAGCAGTACTTC
D: NA; J: TRBJ1-5; V: TRBV15; size: NA; CDR3: CATSRTDYQPQHF; DNA: TGTGCCACCAGCAGAACAGATTATCAGCCCCAGCATTTT
D: TRBD1; J: TRBJ1-5; V: TRBV5-6; size: NA; CDR3: CASSRGGSGQPQHF; DNA: TGTGCCAGCAGCAGAGGGGGCTCTGGTCAGCCCCAGCATTTT
D: TRBD1; J: TRBJ1-5; V: TRBV19; size: once; CDR3: CASDRGERNQPQHF; DNA: TGTGCCAGTGACAGGGGGGAGCGCAATCAGCCCCAGCATTTT
D: TRBD1; J: TRBJ2-7; V: TRBV6-5; size: NA; CDR3: CASSYPGQGVYEQYF; DNA: TGTGCCAGCAGTTACCCGGGACAGGGGGTATACGAGCAGTACTTC
D: NA; J: TRBJ1-1; V: TRBV11-1; size: NA; CDR3: CASSFLTGMNTEAFF; DNA: TGTGCCAGCAGCTTCCTTACAGGGATGAACACTGAAGCTTTCTTT
D: NA; J: TRBJ1-3; V: TRBV9; size: NA; CDR3: CASSAGGTGNTIYF; DNA: TGTGCCAGCAGCGCGGGGGGTACCGGAAACACCATATATTTT
D: NA; J: TRBJ1-6; V: TRBV7-2; size: NA; CDR3: CASRGGQLHF; DNA: TGTGCCAGCAGAGGTGGACAGCTCCACTTT
D: TRBD1; J: TRBJ2-7; V: TRBV6-4; size: NA; CDR3: CASSVRDRGYEQYF; DNA: TGTGCCAGCAGTGTTCGGGACAGGGGCTACGAGCAGTACTTC
D: NA; J: TRBJ1-1; V: TRBV28; size: NA; CDR3: CASSSRGNTEAFF; DNA: TGTGCCAGCTCTAGTAGGGGGAACACTGAAGCTTTCTTT
D: TRBD2; J: TRBJ2-7; V: TRBV5-4; size: NA; CDR3: CASSRGGYDGSSYEQYF; DNA: TGTGCCAGCAGCCGGGGGGGGTACGACGGGAGCTCCTACGAGCAGTACTTC
D: NA; J: TRBJ2-1; V: TRBV14; size: once; CDR3: CASSQVYSSSYNEQFF; DNA: TGTGCCAGCAGCCAAGTATACAGTAGCTCCTACAATGAGCAGTTCTTC
D: NA; J: TRBJ1-2; V: TRBV5-6; size: NA; CDR3: CASSPGGTNYGYTF; DNA: TGTGCCAGCAGCCCAGGAGGCACTAACTATGGCTACACCTTC
D: NA; J: TRBJ1-1; V: TRBV28; size: NA; CDR3: CASSFGGSTEAFF; DNA: TGTGCCAGCAGTTTCGGGGGGAGCACTGAGGCTTTCTTT